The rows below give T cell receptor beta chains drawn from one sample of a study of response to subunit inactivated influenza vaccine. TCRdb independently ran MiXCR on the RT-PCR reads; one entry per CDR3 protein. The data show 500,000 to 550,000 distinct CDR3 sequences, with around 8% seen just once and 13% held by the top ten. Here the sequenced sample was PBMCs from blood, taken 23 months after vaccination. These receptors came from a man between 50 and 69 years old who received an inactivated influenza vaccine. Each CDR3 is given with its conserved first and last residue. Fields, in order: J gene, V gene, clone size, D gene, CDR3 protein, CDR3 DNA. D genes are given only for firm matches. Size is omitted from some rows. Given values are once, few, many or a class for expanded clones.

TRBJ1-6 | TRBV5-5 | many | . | CASSLVSGGGSPLHF | TGTGCCAGCAGCTTGGTTAGCGGGGGTGGATCACCCCTCCACTTT
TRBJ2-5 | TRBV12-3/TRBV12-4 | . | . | CASSPPSSRETQYF | TGTGCCAGCAGTCCGCCCAGCTCACGGGAGACCCAGTACTTC
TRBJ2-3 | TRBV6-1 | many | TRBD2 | CASSKLAGVTDTQYF | TGTGCCAGCAGCAAACTAGCGGGGGTTACAGATACGCAGTATTTT
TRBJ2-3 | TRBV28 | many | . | CASSFPGTATDTQYF | TGTGCCAGCAGTTTCCCCGGGACGGCCACAGATACGCAGTATTTT
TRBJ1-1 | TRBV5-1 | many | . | CASSRAERTEAFF | TGCGCCAGCAGCCGGGCGGAGCGCACTGAAGCTTTCTTT
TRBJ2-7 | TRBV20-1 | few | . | CSARYRTAYSSYEQYF | TGCAGTGCTAGATATCGGACAGCCTATAGCTCCTACGAGCAGTACTTC
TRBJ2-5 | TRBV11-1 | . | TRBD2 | CASSSRKGREALQETQYF | TGTGCCAGCAGCTCGCGGAAGGGACGGGAGGCATTACAAGAGACCCAGTACTTC
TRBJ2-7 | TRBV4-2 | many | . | CASSQVGPYEQYF | TGTGCCAGCAGCCAAGTAGGGCCCTACGAGCAGTACTTC
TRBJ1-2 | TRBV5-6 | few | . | CASSLKTVETF | TGTGCCAGCAGCTTGAAGACGGTGGAGACCTTC
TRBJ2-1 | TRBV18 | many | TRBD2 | CASSPPGTSLYNEQFF | TGTGCCAGCTCACCACCCGGGACTAGCCTCTACAATGAGCAGTTCTTC
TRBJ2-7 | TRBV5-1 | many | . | CASSFQGDGYEQYF | TGCGCCAGCAGCTTCCAGGGTGATGGCTACGAGCAGTACTTC
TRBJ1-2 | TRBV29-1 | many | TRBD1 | CSVGQGKLGYTF | TGCAGCGTTGGACAGGGGAAACTTGGCTACACCTTC
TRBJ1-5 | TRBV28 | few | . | CASSLLTGNNQPQHF | TGTGCCAGCAGTTTATTAACAGGGAACAATCAGCCCCAGCATTTT
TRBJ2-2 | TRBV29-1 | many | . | CSVRERSGELFF | TGCAGCGTACGGGAGAGGTCCGGGGAGCTGTTTTTT
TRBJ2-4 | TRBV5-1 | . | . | CASSAEGQGLTIQYF | TGCGCCAGCAGCGCAGAAGGGCAGGGGTTGACCATTCAGTACTTC
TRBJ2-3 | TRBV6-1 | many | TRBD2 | CASRIAGGDTQYF | TGTGCCAGCAGGATAGCGGGAGGCGATACGCAGTATTTT
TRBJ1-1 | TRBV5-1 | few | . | CASSLDVGRTEAFF | TGCGCCAGCAGCTTGGACGTGGGGCGGACTGAAGCTTTCTTT
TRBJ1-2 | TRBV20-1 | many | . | CSVPPLGNYGYTF | TGCAGTGTTCCCCCGTTGGGGAACTATGGCTACACCTTC
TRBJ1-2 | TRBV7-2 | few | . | CASSLKFGQGLNYGYTF | TGTGCCAGCAGCTTAAAGTTTGGGCAGGGACTAAACTATGGCTACACCTTC
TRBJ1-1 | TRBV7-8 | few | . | CASSLVPGAISYTEAFF | TGTGCCAGCAGCTTAGTTCCGGGGGCGATTTCCTACACTGAAGCTTTCTTT
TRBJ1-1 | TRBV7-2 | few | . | CASSLGPTLGGTEAFF | TGTGCCAGCAGCTTAGGCCCTACTCTTGGGGGCACTGAAGCTTTCTTT
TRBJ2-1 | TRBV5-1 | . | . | CASSLDGRDGEQFF | TGCGCCAGCAGCTTGGATGGCAGGGATGGGGAGCAGTTCTTC
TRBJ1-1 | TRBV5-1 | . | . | CASSLDGRTEAFF | TGCGCCAGCAGCTTGGACGGGCGAACTGAAGCTTTCTTT
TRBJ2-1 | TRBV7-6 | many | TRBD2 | CASSLGSGGNEQFF | TGTGCCAGCAGCTTAGGTAGCGGGGGGAATGAGCAGTTCTTC
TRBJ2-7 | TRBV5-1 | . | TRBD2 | CASRRTSGYEQYF | TGCGCCAGCAGACGGACTAGCGGTTACGAGCAGTACTTC
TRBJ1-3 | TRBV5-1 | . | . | CASTEQPGDGNTIYF | TGCGCCAGCACTGAACAACCAGGAGATGGAAACACCATATATTTT
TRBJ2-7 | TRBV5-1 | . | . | CASSLDGDRPYEQYF | TGCGCCAGCAGCTTGGATGGGGACCGCCCCTACGAGCAGTACTTC
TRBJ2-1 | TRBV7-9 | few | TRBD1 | CASSLVLGGLNEQFF | TGTGCCAGCAGCTTAGTGCTAGGGGGCCTCAATGAGCAGTTCTTC
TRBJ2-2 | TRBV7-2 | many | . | CASSLLGVTGELFF | TGTGCCAGCAGCCTTCTTGGAGTCACCGGGGAGCTGTTTTTT
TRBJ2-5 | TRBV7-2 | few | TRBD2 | CASSLGREASETQYF | TGTGCCAGCAGCCTCGGGAGGGAGGCGTCAGAGACCCAGTACTTC
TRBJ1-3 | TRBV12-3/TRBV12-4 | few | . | CASSLDLGNTIYF | TGTGCCAGCAGTTTAGACCTTGGAAACACCATATATTTT